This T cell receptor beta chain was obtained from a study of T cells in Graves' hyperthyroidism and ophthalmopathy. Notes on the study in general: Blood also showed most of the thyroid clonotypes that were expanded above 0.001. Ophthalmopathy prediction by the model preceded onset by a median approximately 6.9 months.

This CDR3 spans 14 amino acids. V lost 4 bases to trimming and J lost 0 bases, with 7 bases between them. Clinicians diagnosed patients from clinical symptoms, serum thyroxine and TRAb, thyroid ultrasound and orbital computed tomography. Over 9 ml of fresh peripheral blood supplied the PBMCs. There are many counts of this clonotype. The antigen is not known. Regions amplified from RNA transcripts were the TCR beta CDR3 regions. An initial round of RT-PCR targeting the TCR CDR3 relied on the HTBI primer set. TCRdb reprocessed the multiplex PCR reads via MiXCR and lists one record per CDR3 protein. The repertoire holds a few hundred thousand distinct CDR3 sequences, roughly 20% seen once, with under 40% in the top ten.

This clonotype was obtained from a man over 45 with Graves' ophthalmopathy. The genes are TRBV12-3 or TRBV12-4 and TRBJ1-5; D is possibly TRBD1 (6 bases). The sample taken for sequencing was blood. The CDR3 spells CASSSRGSNQPQHF. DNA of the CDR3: TGTGCCAGCAGTTCCAGGGGTAGCAATCAGCCCCAGCATTTT.